This T cell receptor (beta chain) emerged from a study of cytomegalovirus exposure and HLA in healthy donors. V was trimmed by 4 bases and J by 5 bases, leaving 18 bases between them. CDR1 is SGHRS and CDR2 is YFSETQ in the germline V gene. There are 15 residues in the CDR3. The PCR employed 60 Vbeta primers together with 13 Jbeta primers. TCRdb's copy holds only in-frame clones and misses some; the assay was immunoSEQ multiplex PCR. The sample has fewer than 120,000 clones, approximately 83% seen once. Donors sampled were nominally healthy, though unrecorded immune exposures were likely. The sample was PBMCs. The chain carries TRBV5-1 and TRBJ2-5; D might be TRBD1 (6 bases). This sequence originates from a man in his forties or fifties in good health and CMV-seronegative. The CDR3 DNA is TGCGCCAGCAGCCCGAGGACAGCTCCAGGCGAGACCCAGTACTTC. This codes for CASSPRTAPGETQYF.